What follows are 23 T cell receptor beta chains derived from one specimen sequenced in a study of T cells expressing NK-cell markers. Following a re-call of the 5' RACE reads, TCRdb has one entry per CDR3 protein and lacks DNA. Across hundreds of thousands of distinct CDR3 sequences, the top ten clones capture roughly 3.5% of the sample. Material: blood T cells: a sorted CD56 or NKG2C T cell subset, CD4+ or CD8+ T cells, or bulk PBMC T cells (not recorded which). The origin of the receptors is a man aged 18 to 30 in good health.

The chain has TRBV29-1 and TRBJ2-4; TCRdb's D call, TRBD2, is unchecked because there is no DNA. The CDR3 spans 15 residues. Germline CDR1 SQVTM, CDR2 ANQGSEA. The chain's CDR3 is CSVSPSGIAKNIQYF.

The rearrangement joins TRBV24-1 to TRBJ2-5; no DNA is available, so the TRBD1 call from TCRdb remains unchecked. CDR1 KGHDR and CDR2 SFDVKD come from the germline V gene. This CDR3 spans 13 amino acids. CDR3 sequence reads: CATSDPLVETQYF.

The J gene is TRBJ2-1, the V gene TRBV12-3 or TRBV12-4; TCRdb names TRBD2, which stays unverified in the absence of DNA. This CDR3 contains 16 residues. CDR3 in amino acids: CASSTTGGPPYNEQFF.

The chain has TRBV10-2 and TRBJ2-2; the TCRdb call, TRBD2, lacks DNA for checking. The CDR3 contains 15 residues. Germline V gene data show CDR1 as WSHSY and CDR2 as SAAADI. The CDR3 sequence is CASSDTSGMAGELFF.

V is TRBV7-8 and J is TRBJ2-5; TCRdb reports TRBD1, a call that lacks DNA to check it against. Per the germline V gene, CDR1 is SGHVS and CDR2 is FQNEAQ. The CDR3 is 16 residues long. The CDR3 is CASSLVGTGLEETQYF.

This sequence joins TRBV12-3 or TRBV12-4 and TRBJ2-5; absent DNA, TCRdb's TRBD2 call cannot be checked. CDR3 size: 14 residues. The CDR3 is CASSLAGTRSGMYF.

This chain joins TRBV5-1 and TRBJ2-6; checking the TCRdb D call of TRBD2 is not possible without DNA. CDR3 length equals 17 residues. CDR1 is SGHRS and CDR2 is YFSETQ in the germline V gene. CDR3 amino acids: CASSLDLAIRGANVLTF.

This CDR3 reads CASSLASGGSYEQFF. This chain connects TRBV5-1 to TRBJ2-1; the TRBD1 assignment by TCRdb is unverifiable without DNA. Looked up from germline, CDR1 is SGHRS and CDR2 is YFSETQ. The CDR3 loop spans 15 amino acids.

The CDR3 here is CASSLTEVNTEAFF. V and J are TRBV27 and TRBJ1-1. In germline, CDR1 is MNHEY, CDR2 SMNVEV (reference sequence). The CDR3 is 14 amino acids.

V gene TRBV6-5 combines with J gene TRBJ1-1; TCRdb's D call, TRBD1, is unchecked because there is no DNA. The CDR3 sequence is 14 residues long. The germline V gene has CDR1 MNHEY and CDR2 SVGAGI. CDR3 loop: CASSPRAGWTEAFF.

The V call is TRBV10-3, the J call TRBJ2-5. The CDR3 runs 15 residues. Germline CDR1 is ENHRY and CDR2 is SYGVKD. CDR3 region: CAISENAGNQETQYF.

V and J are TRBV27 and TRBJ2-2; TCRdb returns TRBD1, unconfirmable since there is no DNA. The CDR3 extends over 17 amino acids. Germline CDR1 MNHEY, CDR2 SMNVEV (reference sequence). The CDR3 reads CASSPHIGPGAVGELFF.

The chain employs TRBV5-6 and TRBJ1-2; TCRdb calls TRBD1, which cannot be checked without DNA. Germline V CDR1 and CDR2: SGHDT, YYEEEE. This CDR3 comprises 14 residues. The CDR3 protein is CASSLRQGAKGYTF.

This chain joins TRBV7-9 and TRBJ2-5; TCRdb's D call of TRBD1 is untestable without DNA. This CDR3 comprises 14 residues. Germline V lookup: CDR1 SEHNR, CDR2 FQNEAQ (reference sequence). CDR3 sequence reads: CASSSRGAQETQYF.

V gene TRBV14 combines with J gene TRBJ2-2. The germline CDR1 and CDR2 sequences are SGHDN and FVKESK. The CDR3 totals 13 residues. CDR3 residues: CASSQAIGGELFF.

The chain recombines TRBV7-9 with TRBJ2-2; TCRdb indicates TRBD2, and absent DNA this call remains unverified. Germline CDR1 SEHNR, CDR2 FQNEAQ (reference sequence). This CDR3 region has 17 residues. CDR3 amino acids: CASSTPGLAENTGELFF.

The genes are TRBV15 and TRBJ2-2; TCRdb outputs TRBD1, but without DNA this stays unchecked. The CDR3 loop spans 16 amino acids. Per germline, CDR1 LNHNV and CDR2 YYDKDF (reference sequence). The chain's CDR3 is CATSRESASRGGELFF.

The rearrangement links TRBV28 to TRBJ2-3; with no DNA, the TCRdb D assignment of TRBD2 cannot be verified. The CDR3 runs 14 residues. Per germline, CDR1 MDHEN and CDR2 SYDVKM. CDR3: CASSLGTRPDTQYF.

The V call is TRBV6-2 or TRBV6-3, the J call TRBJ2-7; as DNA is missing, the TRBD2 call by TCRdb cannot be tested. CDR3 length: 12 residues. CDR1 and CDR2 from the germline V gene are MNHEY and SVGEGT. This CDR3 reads CASGPPTYEQYF.

The CDR3 spells CAIKKGQEGNQPQHF. V gene TRBV10-3 combines with J gene TRBJ1-5; the D gene TCRdb calls, TRBD1, cannot be checked with no DNA. The CDR3 loop spans 15 amino acids. The V gene's germline CDR1 is ENHRY and CDR2 SYGVKD.

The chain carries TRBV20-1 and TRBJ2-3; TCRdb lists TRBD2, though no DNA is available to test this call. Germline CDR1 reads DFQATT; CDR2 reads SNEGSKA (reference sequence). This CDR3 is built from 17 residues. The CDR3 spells CSAPTSGGLTSTDTQYF.

The CDR3 spells CAISRTGSQETQYF. The chain recombines TRBV10-3 with TRBJ2-5; TCRdb picks TRBD1, but there is no DNA to check that call. Germline CDR1 reads ENHRY; CDR2 reads SYGVKD. The CDR3 has 14 residues.

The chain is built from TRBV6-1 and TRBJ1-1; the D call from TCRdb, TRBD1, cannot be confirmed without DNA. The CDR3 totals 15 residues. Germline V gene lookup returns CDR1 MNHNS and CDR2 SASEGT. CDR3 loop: CASTFNRGLDTEAFF.